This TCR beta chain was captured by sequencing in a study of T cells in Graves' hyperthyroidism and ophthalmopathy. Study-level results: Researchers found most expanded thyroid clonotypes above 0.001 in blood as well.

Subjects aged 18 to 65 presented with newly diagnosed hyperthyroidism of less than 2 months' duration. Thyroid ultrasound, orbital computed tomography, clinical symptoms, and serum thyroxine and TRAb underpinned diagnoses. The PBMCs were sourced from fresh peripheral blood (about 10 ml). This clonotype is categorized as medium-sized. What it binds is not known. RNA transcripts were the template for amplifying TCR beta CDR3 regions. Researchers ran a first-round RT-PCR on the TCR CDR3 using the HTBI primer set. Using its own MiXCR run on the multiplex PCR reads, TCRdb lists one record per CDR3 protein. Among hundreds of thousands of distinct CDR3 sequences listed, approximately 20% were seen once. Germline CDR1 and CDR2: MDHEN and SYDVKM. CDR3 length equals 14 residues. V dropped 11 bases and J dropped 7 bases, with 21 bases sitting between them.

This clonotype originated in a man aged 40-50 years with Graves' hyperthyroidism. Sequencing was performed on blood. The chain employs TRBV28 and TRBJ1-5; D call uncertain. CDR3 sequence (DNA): TGTGCCGCTAGGGAGGGTTATGTATGGCAGCCCCAGCATTTT. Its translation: CAAREGYVWQPQHF.